The clone carrying this T cell receptor (beta chain) appeared a single time. Its antigen is as yet unknown. Measured with immunoSEQ multiplex PCR; TCRdb has only the in-frame clones, and not every one. The sample has under 150,000 clones; around 84% are singletons. The data are from a study of cytomegalovirus exposure and HLA in healthy donors. Study in general: The same platform used for the roughly 600 first-cohort repertoires was also used for the 95 to 150 validation repertoires, as a later analysis reported.

Findings of the study overall: The authors enumerated 164 TCR beta chains as linked to cytomegalovirus. Whilst most TCR sequences proved rare, a subset of public TCRs occurred across many donors.

The donors were part of the validation cohort of over a hundred subjects. That cohort was separate from the first cohort, which comprised 550 to 750 subjects. The clonotype comes from a man between 18 and 29 years old in good health and CMV-seropositive. Sequencing was carried out using PBMCs.

The CDR3 reads CASSPWGVGTDTQYF. For the CDR3, the DNA is TGTGCCAGCAGCCCATGGGGGGTGGGCACAGATACGCAGTATTTT. The J gene is TRBJ2-3, the V gene TRBV11-2, with D maybe TRBD2 (6 bases). Per the germline V gene, CDR1 is SGHAT and CDR2 is FQNNGV. The CDR3 sequence is 15 residues long. Between the trimmed V and J ends, which lost 5 bases and 1 base, there was a span of 13 bases.